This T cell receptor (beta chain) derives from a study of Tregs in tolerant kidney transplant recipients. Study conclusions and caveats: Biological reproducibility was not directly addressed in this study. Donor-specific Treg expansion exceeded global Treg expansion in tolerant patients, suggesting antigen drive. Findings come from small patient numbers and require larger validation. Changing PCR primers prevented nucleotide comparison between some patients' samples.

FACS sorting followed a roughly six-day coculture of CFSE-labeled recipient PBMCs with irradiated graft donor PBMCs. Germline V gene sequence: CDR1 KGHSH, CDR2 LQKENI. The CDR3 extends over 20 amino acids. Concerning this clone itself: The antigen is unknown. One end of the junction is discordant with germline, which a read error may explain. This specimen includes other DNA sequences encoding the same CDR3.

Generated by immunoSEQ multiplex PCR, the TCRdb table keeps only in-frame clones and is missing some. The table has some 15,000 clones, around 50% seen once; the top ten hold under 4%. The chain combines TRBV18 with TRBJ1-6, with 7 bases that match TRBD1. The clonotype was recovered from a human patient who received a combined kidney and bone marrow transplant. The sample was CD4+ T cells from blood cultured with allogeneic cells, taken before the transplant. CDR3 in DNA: TGTGCCAGCTCTCAACCACCCCGGACAGGCGGTAGAACCTATAATTCCCCCCTCCACTTT. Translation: CASSQPPRTGGRTYNSPLHF.